This T cell receptor beta chain was sequenced in a study of blood T cell repertoires in COVID-19. Germline CDR1 MGHRA, CDR2 YSYEKL. V shed 0 bases, J shed 4 bases, and the junction held 8 bases outside the gene matches. This CDR3 region has 17 residues. The assay was immunoSEQ multiplex PCR, and TCRdb's table has in-frame clones only and misses some. This table holds 130,000 to 150,000 clones, 70% to 85% found once. The clonotype was recovered from a woman older than 75 with acute or convalescent COVID-19. Input material: peripheral blood. V and J are TRBV4-1 and TRBJ2-3, with TRBD2 identical over 9 bases. This chain's CDR3 is CASSQEGPSGDADTQYF. The CDR3 DNA is TGCGCCAGCAGCCAAGAAGGCCCTAGCGGGGATGCAGATACGCAGTATTTT.